Below, 20 T cell receptor beta chains from the same sample are listed, as sequenced in a study of OX40 agonist ivuxolimab in advanced cancers. The assay was immunoSEQ multiplex PCR, and TCRdb's table has in-frame clones only and misses some. This sample has under 80,000 clones; roughly 88% occur once, and the top ten carry around 2.3%. Sequenced here: CD4+ or CD8+ T cells sorted from blood, sampled in a trial of the OX40 agonist ivuxolimab. These receptor sequences come from an adult with an advanced solid tumor such as melanoma, head and neck, liver or kidney cancer.

In DNA, the CDR3 is TGTGCCAGCAGCTTAAATTCAGATACGCAGTATTTT. It encodes CASSLNSDTQYF. The V and J genes are TRBV7-3 and TRBJ2-3; no clear D gene. This CDR3 comprises 12 residues. From germline, CDR1 is SGHTA and CDR2 FQGTGA. V was trimmed by 1 base and J by 4 bases, leaving 3 bases between them.

The chain links TRBV7-9 to TRBJ1-4; D gene uncertain. CDR1 SEHNR and CDR2 FQNEAQ come from the germline V gene (reference sequence). CDR3 length equals 13 residues. V was shortened by 1 base and J by 7 bases, with 7 bases between the two germline ends. Here the CDR3 reads CASSLDTGEKLFF. DNA for the CDR3: TGTGCCAGCAGCTTAGACACGGGTGAAAAACTGTTTTTT. The full variable domain, rest sourced from reference TRBV7-9 and TRBJ1-4, is DTGVSQNPRHKITKRGQNVTFRCDPISEHNRLYWYRQTLGQGPEFLTYFQNEAQLEKSRLLSDRFSAERPKGSFSTLEIQRTEQGDSAMYLCASSLDTGEKLFFGSGTQLSVL.

The chain carries TRBV7-3 and TRBJ2-3; D might be TRBD2 (5 bases). This CDR3 contains 14 residues. Trimming took 5 bases from V and 6 from J, leaving 15 bases between them. Germline V gives CDR1 SGHTA, CDR2 FQGTGA. The CDR3 sequence is CASSPSFGRDTQYF. Written as DNA, the CDR3 is TGTGCCAGCAGCCCTAGCTTTGGCCGTGATACGCAGTATTTT.

The CDR3 nucleotides are TGCGCCAGCAGTGAGAGACAGGGTTACAATTCACCCCTCCACTTT. It yields the protein CASSERQGYNSPLHF. The genes are TRBV10-1 and TRBJ1-6, with 7 positions matching TRBD1. The V segment lost 2 bases and the J segment 7 bases; nucleotides outside the gene matches: 5. The CDR3 covers 15 residues. Germline CDR1 is WNHNN and CDR2 is SYGVQD (reference sequence).

The V gene is TRBV4-1, the J gene TRBJ2-6; 10 bases line up with TRBD1. This CDR3 is built from 18 residues. CDR1 is MGHRA and CDR2 is YSYEKL in the germline V gene. V was pared by 1 base and J by 0 bases, with 3 bases of the junction left unmatched. The CDR3 DNA follows: TGCGCCAGCAGCCAAGGGGGACAGGGGCGCTCTGGGGCCAACGTCCTGACTTTC. Translating it yields CASSQGGQGRSGANVLTF.

V is TRBV25-1 and J is TRBJ1-2; the D gene is possibly TRBD1 (5 bases). CDR3 size: 14 residues. Germline V gene lookup returns CDR1 MGHDK and CDR2 SYGVNS. V dropped 7 bases and J dropped 0 bases, with 12 bases sitting between them. The CDR3 sequence is CASTSGAANYGYTF. The CDR3 DNA sequence: TGTGCCAGCACATCCGGGGCAGCTAACTATGGCTACACCTTC.

This sequence joins TRBV6-5 and TRBJ2-3, with a possible D match to TRBD1 (6 bases). V was clipped by 0 bases and J by 6 bases, with 10 bases between them. Per the germline V gene, CDR1 is MNHEY and CDR2 is SVGAGI. The CDR3 consists of 14 residues. The CDR3 protein is CASSYSGGLDTQYF. DNA of the CDR3: TGTGCCAGCAGTTACTCTGGGGGCCTGGATACGCAGTATTTT.

The chain joins TRBV10-3 to TRBJ1-1; 8 bases are a match to TRBD1. The ends lost 2 bases at V and 3 bases at J; junction bases unmatched: 11. Germline values: CDR1 ENHRY, CDR2 SYGVKD. This CDR3 spans 17 amino acids. The CDR3 DNA sequence: TGTGCCATCAGTGAGCCGGGACAGGAGGGCGTGCACACTGAAGCTTTCTTT. Encoded protein: CAISEPGQEGVHTEAFF.

V is TRBV7-9 and J is TRBJ2-1; D is perhaps TRBD2 (6 bases). The CDR3 covers 13 residues. Germline V gene lookup returns CDR1 SEHNR and CDR2 FQNEAQ (reference sequence). Trimming left V 9 bases short and J 1 base short, with 10 bases between. For the CDR3, the DNA is TGTGCCAGTGGCGGGGTTTCCTACAATGAGCAGTTCTTC. The encoded protein is CASGGVSYNEQFF.

The J gene is TRBJ2-3, the V gene TRBV5-1; TRBD2 might be the D (5 bases). The CDR3 is 13 residues long. CDR1 SGHRS and CDR2 YFSETQ come from the germline V gene. V was pared by 0 bases and J by 4 bases, with 6 bases between. CDR3 loop: CASSLERADTQYF. The CDR3 DNA is TGCGCCAGCAGCTTGGAGAGGGCAGATACGCAGTATTTT.

The rearrangement links TRBV29-1 to TRBJ2-3, with 8 bases matching TRBD2. J lost 5 bases, V lost 4 bases, and 8 bases had no gene match. CDR3 length equals 14 residues. Germline V gene sequence: CDR1 SQVTM, CDR2 ANQGSEA. The CDR3 DNA follows: TGCAGCGTTGTTCCCCGGGGGGGTATAGATACGCAGTATTTT. This translates into CSVVPRGGIDTQYF.

This clone has a single count. The chain uses TRBV2 and TRBJ2-3; unclear D gene. Germline V gene lookup returns CDR1 SNHLY and CDR2 FYNNEI. The CDR3 runs to 14 residues. Trimming shortened V by 7 bases and J by 1 base, and 12 bases separated the two germline ends. This CDR3 reads CASISSSGTDTQYF. The CDR3 coding sequence is TGTGCCAGCATCTCGAGTTCCGGCACAGATACGCAGTATTTT. Filled out from reference TRBV2 and TRBJ2-3, the complete variable domain reads EPEVTQTPSHQVTQMGQEVILRCVPISNHLYFYWYRQILGQKVEFLVSFYNNEISEKSEIFDDQFSVERPDGSNFTLKIRSTKLEDSAMYFCASISSSGTDTQYFGPGTRLTVL.

This chain connects TRBV6-5 to TRBJ2-5; D might be TRBD2 (7 bases). The DNA end lines up better with TRBJ2-7; the J call may be wrong. The V gene's germline CDR1 is MNHEY and CDR2 SVGAGI. The CDR3 spans 14 residues. CDR3 DNA sequence: TGTGCCAGCACCGAGGGGGGGAGCTCCTACGAGCAGTACTTC. This encodes CASTEGGSSYEQYF.

V usage is TRBV27 and J usage is TRBJ2-1; D is unclear. Germline V gives CDR1 MNHEY, CDR2 SMNVEV (reference sequence). Between the trimmed V and J ends, which lost 5 bases and 6 bases, there was a span of 11 bases. The CDR3 has 13 residues. The CDR3 is CASSQFAPNEQFF. CDR3 DNA: TGTGCCAGCAGTCAATTCGCCCCCAATGAGCAGTTCTTC.

The CDR3 coding sequence is TGTGCCAGCAGTTTACTCCCGGGGCGTCCTCCCTACGAGCAGTACTTC. Protein sequence: CASSLLPGRPPYEQYF. This chain uses TRBV27 with TRBJ2-5; D is tentatively TRBD1 or TRBD2 (5 bases each). The J call may be faulty, since TRBJ2-7 better matches the DNA end. This CDR3 spans 16 amino acids. CDR1 MNHEY and CDR2 SMNVEV come from the germline V gene (reference sequence).

The chain couples TRBV4-3 to TRBJ2-1; D remains ambiguous. Trimming removed 0 bases from V and 3 bases from J, with 9 bases in between. The CDR3 is made up of 15 amino acids. The germline gives CDR1 LGHNA, CDR2 YSLEER. The CDR3 spells CASSQDATNYNEQFF. The CDR3 DNA sequence: TGCGCCAGCAGCCAAGATGCTACGAACTACAATGAGCAGTTCTTC.

The chain couples TRBV15 to TRBJ2-5, with D perhaps matching TRBD1 or TRBD2 (6 bases each). This CDR3 has 15 amino acids. V lost 1 base, J lost 5 bases, and 14 bases lay in between. The germline CDR1 and CDR2 sequences are LNHNV and YYDKDF (reference sequence). CDR3 DNA sequence: TGTGCCACCAGCAGAGTTGGGGGGCGCCGGGAGACCCAGTACTTC. It encodes CATSRVGGRRETQYF.

The CDR3 bases are TGTGCCTGGAACCGCGGGGCTGGAAACACCATATATTTT. It specifies CAWNRGAGNTIYF. The V and J genes are TRBV30 and TRBJ1-3; D is undetermined. Germline V gene data show CDR1 as GTSNPN and CDR2 as SVGIG (reference sequence). The V and J ends lost 4 bases and 2 bases respectively, with 9 bases between them. The CDR3 contains 13 residues.

The chain couples TRBV28 to TRBJ1-1, with a tentative D call TRBD1 (6 bases). The V gene's germline CDR1 is MDHEN and CDR2 SYDVKM. The CDR3 sequence is 13 residues long. V lost 5 bases to trimming and J lost 4 bases, with 11 bases between them. The CDR3 here is CASSAQGSTEAFF. As DNA, the CDR3 is TGTGCCAGCAGTGCACAGGGCTCCACTGAAGCTTTCTTT.

The chain combines TRBV6-5 with TRBJ1-2; maybe TRBD1 (6 bases). Germline CDR1 reads MNHEY; CDR2 reads SVGAGI. The CDR3 has 13 residues. V was pared by 4 bases and J by 4 bases, with 10 bases between. The CDR3 region is CASSSMDSYGYTF. CDR3 DNA sequence: TGTGCCAGCAGTTCCATGGACAGCTATGGCTACACCTTC.